These 7 T cell receptor beta chains originate from one sample sequenced in a study of blood T cell repertoires in COVID-19. The assay was immunoSEQ multiplex PCR, and TCRdb's table has in-frame clones only and misses some. Of about 24,000 clones listed, around 87% are singletons. Material: peripheral blood. Receptors originate from a human donor with active COVID-19. The donor label of this sample is uncertain.

The chain combines TRBV6-2 or TRBV6-3 with TRBJ1-2, with D unclear. V was trimmed by 5 bases and J by 2 bases, leaving 9 bases between them. CDR1 is MNHEY, CDR2 SVGEGT, per germline. CDR3 length: 13 amino acids. As DNA, the CDR3 is TGTGCCAGCAGTCCGACAAGAAACTATGGCTACACCTTC. This codes for CASSPTRNYGYTF.

The chain carries TRBV28 and TRBJ2-1, with TRBD2 matching 14 bases. The CDR3 contains 15 residues. Per germline, CDR1 MDHEN and CDR2 SYDVKM. V shed 6 bases and J 10 bases; nucleotides not matched to a gene: 8. Here the CDR3 reads CASSRLAGGPKEQFF. The CDR3 bases are TGTGCCAGCAGCCGACTAGCGGGGGGGCCGAAGGAGCAGTTCTTC.

V usage is TRBV19 and J usage is TRBJ2-7; D unclear. Trimming pared 2 bases from V and 1 base from J, leaving 9 bases between. Germline V gene sequence: CDR1 LNHDA, CDR2 SQIVND (reference sequence). This CDR3 is 14 amino acids long. CDR3 nucleotide sequence: TGTGCCAGTAGTATACGGCAGGAATCCTACGAGCAGTACTTC. Translating gives CASSIRQESYEQYF. The whole variable domain, filled in from reference TRBV19 and TRBJ2-7, reads DGGITQSPKYLFRKEGQNVTLSCEQNLNHDAMYWYRQDPGQGLRLIYYSQIVNDFQKGDIAEGYSVSREKKESFPLTVTSAQKNPTAFYLCASSIRQESYEQYFGPGTRLTVT.

The rearrangement links TRBV7-2 to TRBJ2-5; tentatively, D is TRBD2 (6 bases). Germline lookup yields CDR1 SGHTA and CDR2 FQGNSA. The CDR3 sequence is 16 residues long. V lost 1 base to trimming and J lost 5 bases, with 17 bases between them. As DNA, the CDR3 is TGTGCCAGCAGCTTAGAACTAGCCTTACAAGGGGAGACCCAGTACTTC. This encodes CASSLELALQGETQYF.

V is TRBV7-2 and J is TRBJ2-4; possible D gene TRBD1, 6 bases. Germline values: CDR1 SGHTA, CDR2 FQGNSA. Trimming took off 6 bases at V and 5 bases at J, with 17 bases between the two ends. The CDR3 covers 15 residues. CDR3 nucleotide sequence: TGTGCCAGCAGTTACGCGCAGGGGTCTCAAAACATTCAGTACTTC. It yields the protein CASSYAQGSQNIQYF. Full variable domain (rest looked up from reference TRBV7-2 and TRBJ2-4): GAGVSQSPSNKVTEKGKDVELRCDPISGHTALYWYRQSLGQGLEFLIYFQGNSAPDKSGLPSDRFSAERTGGSVSTLTIQRTQQEDSAVYLCASSYAQGSQNIQYFGAGTRLSVL.

The chain employs TRBV6-5 and TRBJ1-1; a weak D match, TRBD1 (5 bases). This CDR3 spans 12 amino acids. The germline V and J ends were trimmed by 6 bases and 1 base, with 6 bases remaining between them. Germline CDR1 reads MNHEY; CDR2 reads SVGAGI. The CDR3 nucleotides are TGTGCCAGCAGGGGGCAGAACACTGAAGCTTTCTTT. It codes for CASRGQNTEAFF.

This sequence joins TRBV4-3 and TRBJ2-7; no clear D. Germline V gives CDR1 LGHNA, CDR2 YSLEER. This CDR3 region has 8 residues. DNA for the CDR3: TGCGCCAGCAGCCACCGTTTGGTC. Protein product: CASSHRLV.